Below are 30 T cell receptor beta chains sequenced from a single sample in a study of blood T cells in healthy people across ages. Alongside a J-beta primer mix, a sample-barcoded 5' primer served in a second PCR lasting roughly 6 to 12 cycles. TCRdb re-analysed the 5' RACE reads in MiXCR, keeping a single row per CDR3 protein. The sample lists 1.5 million to 2 million distinct CDR3 sequences, around 48% seen once, with less than 2.5% in the top ten. The specimen was blood. Every receptor here comes from a middle-aged woman in good health.

The count of this clonotype is one. The chain joins TRBV6-2 or TRBV6-3 to TRBJ1-2; TRBD1 agrees at 10 bases. This CDR3 contains 16 residues. V dropped 4 bases and J dropped 6; count of bases not matched to a gene: 11. Germline values: CDR1 MNHEY, CDR2 SVGEGT. CDR3 sequence (DNA): TGTGCCAGCAGTTGCTCGGACAGGGGGTTCGTGGATGGCTACACCTTC. This translates into CASSCSDRGFVDGYTF.

The chain links TRBV6-5 to TRBJ2-7; D uncertain. Germline CDR1 reads MNHEY; CDR2 reads SVGAGI. The CDR3 is 15 residues long. Trimming stripped 2 bases from V and 0 bases from J, with 11 bases between. In DNA, the CDR3 is TGTGCCAGCAGTTACGCGAGTAAGCTCTCCTACGAGCAGTACTTC. Its translation is CASSYASKLSYEQYF.

The rearrangement joins TRBV7-9 to TRBJ1-6, with TRBD1 as a possible D gene (5 bases). Germline V lookup: CDR1 SEHNR, CDR2 FQNEAQ (reference sequence). V dropped 6 bases and J dropped 14 bases, with 26 bases sitting between them. There are 16 residues in the CDR3. This chain's CDR3 is CASSPITGLSLKSLHF. The DNA of the CDR3 is TGTGCCAGCAGTCCAATTACGGGACTGTCCTTGAAGTCCCTCCACTTT.

The rearrangement uses TRBV15 and TRBJ2-7; tentatively, D is TRBD1 or TRBD2 (5 bases each). The germline gives CDR1 LNHNV, CDR2 YYDKDF (reference sequence). The CDR3 is made up of 14 amino acids. Trimming took 3 bases from V and 4 from J, leaving 13 bases between them. The CDR3 reads CATSSEGRAYEQYF. The CDR3, as DNA: TGTGCCACCAGCAGCGAGGGACGGGCGTACGAGCAGTACTTC.

The table lists this clonotype with a few counts. The V gene is TRBV4-1, the J gene TRBJ2-1, with 8 bases matching TRBD2. CDR1 is MGHRA, CDR2 YSYEKL, per germline. V dropped 5 bases and J dropped 2; count of bases not matched to a gene: 5. This CDR3 region has 15 residues. CDR3 sequence: CASSIRGGTYNEQFF. In DNA form, the CDR3 reads TGCGCCAGCAGCATTCGGGGGGGGACCTACAATGAGCAGTTCTTC.

On this clonotype itself: A clone one base away is much larger, so this may be a read error. The chain uses TRBV29-1 and TRBJ2-1, with D unresolved. The DNA end is a closer match to TRBJ2-7, so the J assignment may be wrong. In germline, CDR1 is SQVTM, CDR2 ANQGSEA. This CDR3 has 13 amino acids. The CDR3 DNA is TGCTGCGTTGTAAACAGAGGTCCCAACGAGCAGTACTTC. This encodes CCVVNRGPNEQYF.

The chain couples TRBV29-1 to TRBJ2-1; TRBD2 agrees at 9 bases. Trimming took 0 bases from V and 5 from J; bases not matched to a gene: 8. This CDR3 spans 16 amino acids. Germline-derived CDR1 and CDR2 are SQVTM and ANQGSEA. This chain's CDR3 is CSVEDETSGSHNEQFF. As DNA, the CDR3 is TGCAGCGTTGAAGACGAGACTAGCGGATCCCACAATGAGCAGTTCTTC.

This clonotype was seen only a few times. The genes are TRBV20-1 and TRBJ2-1; no clear D gene. The V gene lost 6 bases and the J gene lost 1 base, with 10 bases spanning the gap. CDR3 length: 13 residues. The germline CDR1 and CDR2 sequences are DFQATT and SNEGSKA (reference sequence). CDR3 sequence (DNA): TGCAGTGCCTATGATTTTTCCTACAATGAGCAGTTCTTC. Translation: CSAYDFSYNEQFF.

DNA of the CDR3: TGTGCCAGCAGTTACTCGATAGGCGGGATCATGGAGACCCAGTACTTC. Protein: CASSYSIGGIMETQYF. The chain combines TRBV6-5 with TRBJ2-5; D is perhaps TRBD2 (6 bases). The CDR3 has 16 residues. Trimming took off 0 bases at V and 5 bases at J, with 16 bases between the two ends. The germline V gene encodes CDR1 MNHEY and CDR2 SVGAGI.

This clonotype was counted a single time. The germline gene is not matched at one end of the junction; a read error may be the cause. This chain uses TRBV25-1 with TRBJ1-6; D is perhaps TRBD1 (6 bases). In germline, CDR1 is MGHDK, CDR2 SYGVNS. The CDR3 is made up of 17 amino acids. CDR3 coding DNA: TGTGTCAGCAGTGAACCCTCTAGGGGGGTAGTAGATTCACCCCTCCACTTT. It yields the protein CVSSEPSRGVVDSPLHF.

The J gene is TRBJ2-5, the V gene TRBV20-1; D is unresolved. From germline, CDR1 is DFQATT and CDR2 SNEGSKA (reference sequence). There are 13 residues in the CDR3. The germline V and J ends were trimmed by 1 base and 4 bases, with 10 bases remaining between them. CDR3 residues: CSARGQAPETQYF. The CDR3 DNA reads TGCAGTGCTAGAGGGCAGGCACCAGAGACCCAGTACTTC.

The V gene is TRBV7-2, the J gene TRBJ2-3; TRBD2 matches at 14 bases. After removal of 3 bases from V and 5 bases from J, the junction contained 4 bases not matched to a gene. The V gene's germline CDR1 is SGHTA and CDR2 FQGNSA. The CDR3 is made up of 16 amino acids. CDR3 in DNA: TGTGCCAGCAGCTTCCAGACTAGCGGGGGGGGAGATACGCAGTATTTT. It yields the protein CASSFQTSGGGDTQYF.

The V gene is TRBV7-2, the J gene TRBJ2-5; D might be TRBD1 (5 bases). The CDR3 length is 16 residues. The germline V and J ends were trimmed by 6 bases and 5 bases, with 22 bases remaining between them. Per the germline V gene, CDR1 is SGHTA and CDR2 is FQGNSA. The CDR3 loop reads CASSLASTESRETQYF. CDR3 bases: TGTGCCAGCAGTCTGGCGTCGACAGAGAGTAGGGAGACCCAGTACTTC.

The sample holds a few counts of this clonotype. The V call is TRBV21-1, the J call TRBJ1-2; the table names TRBD1, a call not compared with the DNA. TRBV21-1 corresponds to a pseudogene. This CDR3 has 14 amino acids. The CDR3 nucleotides read TGTGCCAGCATCCGAGGGGGGGTCGACTATGGCTACACCTTC. Translated: CASIRGGVDYGYTF.

V is TRBV12-3 or TRBV12-4 and J is TRBJ2-1; D is undetermined. The CDR3 runs 15 residues. V dropped 5 bases and J dropped 0 bases, with 11 bases sitting between them. The CDR3 loop is CASSPHPRSYNEQFF. In nucleotides, the CDR3 is TGTGCCAGCAGTCCCCATCCACGCTCCTACAATGAGCAGTTCTTC.

The V call is TRBV6-1, the J call TRBJ2-3; D possibly corresponds to TRBD2 (5 bases). CDR1 and CDR2 (germline): MNHNS, SASEGT. This CDR3 spans 15 amino acids. V lost 10 bases and J 2 bases, leaving 19 bases between the germline ends. The CDR3 sequence: CAIQKLWRSTDTQYF. In DNA, the CDR3 is TGTGCCATCCAAAAATTGTGGAGGTCCACAGATACGCAGTATTTT.

V is TRBV10-3 and J is TRBJ2-3, with 9 bases that match TRBD1. The J segment lost 6 bases and the V segment lost 11 bases, leaving 12 bases of the junction unmatched. Germline assignment: CDR1 ENHRY and CDR2 SYGVKD. The CDR3 is 14 amino acids. The DNA for the CDR3 is TGTGCCTCTTCCCGGGGACAGGGTTCGGATACGCAGTATTTT. Protein: CASSRGQGSDTQYF.

Only a few counts were recorded for this clonotype. The chain employs TRBV4-3 and TRBJ2-3; 8 bases match TRBD1. Germline V gene lookup returns CDR1 LGHNA and CDR2 YSLEER. CDR3 length: 18 residues. V lost 0 bases to trimming and J lost 3 bases; unmatched junction nucleotides: 11. Written as DNA, the CDR3 is TGCGCCAGCAGCCAAGATGGATACGCAGGGGGCTCGACAGATACGCAGTATTTT. This codes for CASSQDGYAGGSTDTQYF.

This clonotype was detected a few times. The chain has TRBV4-1 and TRBJ2-7; D perhaps matches TRBD1 (5 bases). CDR3 size: 15 residues. Trimming cost V 3 bases and J 4 bases, with 16 bases left between them. Germline values: CDR1 MGHRA, CDR2 YSYEKL. The CDR3 DNA reads TGCGCCAGCAGCCACAGGATCAGGGTTTCGTACGAGCAGTACTTC. This codes for CASSHRIRVSYEQYF.

The rearrangement links TRBV7-2 to TRBJ1-5; 9 nucleotides line up with TRBD1. This CDR3 comprises 15 residues. V shed 5 bases, J shed 6 bases, and the junction held 8 bases outside the gene matches. Looked up from germline, CDR1 is SGHTA and CDR2 is FQGNSA. Here the CDR3 reads CASSTRQGEGQPQHF. The CDR3 coding sequence is TGTGCCAGCAGCACCCGACAGGGGGAAGGTCAGCCCCAGCATTTT.

The chain uses TRBV7-8 and TRBJ1-1; tentative D call: TRBD1 (5 bases). Germline loops: CDR1 SGHVS, CDR2 FQNEAQ. There are 14 residues in the CDR3. V was trimmed by 2 bases and J by 5 bases, leaving 12 bases between them. As DNA, the CDR3 is TGTGCCAGCAGCTTATGGGGGTCGGGGACTGAAGCTTTCTTT. Residues: CASSLWGSGTEAFF.

The rearrangement links TRBV9 to TRBJ2-3, with D possibly matching TRBD1 (5 bases). V was clipped by 8 bases and J by 12 bases, with 16 bases between them. This CDR3 region has 11 residues. Germline V gene sequence: CDR1 SGDLS, CDR2 YYNGEE. The CDR3: CASGAAPGQYF. Written as DNA, the CDR3 is TGTGCCAGTGGGGCGGCTCCCGGACAGTATTTT.

This clonotype was seen more than once but under ten times. V is TRBV12-3 or TRBV12-4 and J is TRBJ2-6; tentatively, D is TRBD2 (6 bases). This CDR3 spans 18 amino acids. Trimming cost V 4 bases and J 0 bases, with 16 bases left between them. In DNA, the CDR3 is TGTGCCAGCAGTTCTTTTGGGAGGAAGAACTCTGGGGCCAACGTCCTGACTTTC. As protein: CASSSFGRKNSGANVLTF.

The CDR3 sequence: CATTGGPGTEAFF. In DNA form, the CDR3 reads TGTGCCACGACCGGGGGGCCTGGGACTGAAGCTTTCTTT. The chain has TRBV6-5 and TRBJ1-1; possible D gene TRBD1, 6 bases. Germline V lookup: CDR1 MNHEY, CDR2 SVGAGI. The CDR3 covers 13 residues. V lost 10 bases and J 5 bases, leaving 17 bases between the germline ends.

This rearrangement joins TRBV5-6 to TRBJ1-2; no clear D gene. V lost 2 bases and J lost 4, with 12 bases in between. The CDR3 length is 14 residues. Per germline, CDR1 SGHDT and CDR2 YYEEEE. The CDR3 here is CASSFTTEPYGYTF. The CDR3 coding sequence is TGTGCCAGCAGCTTTACGACCGAACCCTATGGCTACACCTTC.

The chain is built from TRBV12-3 or TRBV12-4 and TRBJ1-2; D is perhaps TRBD1 (5 bases). The CDR3 runs to 17 residues. V was trimmed by 3 bases and J by 4 bases, leaving 21 bases between them. CDR3 in DNA: TGTGCCAGCAGTTTTGGACACTCAAAAACCTCTAGCTATGGCTACACCTTC. Encoded protein: CASSFGHSKTSSYGYTF.

The chain recombines TRBV9 with TRBJ2-7; D may be TRBD1 (5 bases). The end of the DNA is better explained by TRBJ2-5, so the J call may be wrong. In germline, CDR1 is SGDLS, CDR2 YYNGEE. This CDR3 has 13 residues. This chain's CDR3 is CASSVRAGETQYF. The CDR3 DNA is TGTGCCAGCAGCGTCAGGGCTGGGGAGACCCAGTACTTC.

The J gene is TRBJ2-7, the V gene TRBV7-9; TRBD1 matches 9 bases. The CDR3 is 16 amino acids. Germline V lookup: CDR1 SEHNR, CDR2 FQNEAQ (reference sequence). The V segment lost 2 bases and the J segment 5 bases; nucleotides outside the gene matches: 10. The CDR3 here is CASSLYRDRAKDEQYF. The CDR3 nucleotides are TGTGCCAGCAGCTTATACCGGGACAGGGCTAAGGACGAGCAGTACTTC.

This rearrangement joins TRBV2 to TRBJ2-1; either TRBD1 or TRBD2 may fit D (6 bases each). The CDR3 consists of 16 residues. V lost 4 bases and J 12 bases, leaving 25 bases between the germline ends. Germline values: CDR1 SNHLY, CDR2 FYNNEI. CDR3 loop: CASSASSTAGGMRQFF. The CDR3 coding sequence is TGTGCCAGCAGTGCCTCGAGCACGGCCGGGGGCATGAGGCAGTTCTTC.

The rearrangement joins TRBV25-1 to TRBJ2-7; the match to TRBD1 covers 8 bases. Trimming at V came to 3 bases and at J to 10 bases, leaving 8 bases not matched to a gene. Germline V gives CDR1 MGHDK, CDR2 SYGVNS. The CDR3 covers 13 residues. The DNA of the CDR3 is TGTGCCAGCAGTGACCAGGGGGCGACTCACCAGTACTTC. Amino acid sequence: CASSDQGATHQYF.